The clone carrying this TCR beta chain has just one count. The antigen remains unidentified. This record belongs to a study of cytomegalovirus exposure and HLA in healthy donors. J was trimmed by 2 bases and V by 3 bases; bases with no gene match: 1. Germline CDR1 and CDR2: SGHVS and FQNEAQ. CDR3 length: 14 amino acids. PCR employed 60 Vbeta and 13 Jbeta primers. The assay was immunoSEQ multiplex PCR, and TCRdb's table has in-frame clones only and misses some. The sample includes 110,000 or so clones, approximately 83% of them seen just once. Findings and limits, study-wide: Among immune exposure information, only CMV serostatus was available. Most TCRs appeared rarely, but some public TCRs recurred in many donors.

The chain combines TRBV7-8 with TRBJ1-5, with 7 nucleotides matching TRBD1. Sequenced material: PBMCs. This sequence originates from a woman aged 18-29 years in good health and CMV-seronegative. This CDR3 reads CASSFGQGNQPQHF. The CDR3 coding sequence is TGTGCCAGCAGCTTTGGACAGGGCAATCAGCCCCAGCATTTT. Together with reference TRBV7-8 and TRBJ1-5, the CDR3 gives the full variable domain: GAGVSQSPRYKVAKRGQDVALRCDPISGHVSLFWYQQALGQGPEFLTYFQNEAQLDKSGLPSDRFFAERPEGSVSTLKIQRTQQEDSAVYLCASSFGQGNQPQHFGDGTRLSIL.